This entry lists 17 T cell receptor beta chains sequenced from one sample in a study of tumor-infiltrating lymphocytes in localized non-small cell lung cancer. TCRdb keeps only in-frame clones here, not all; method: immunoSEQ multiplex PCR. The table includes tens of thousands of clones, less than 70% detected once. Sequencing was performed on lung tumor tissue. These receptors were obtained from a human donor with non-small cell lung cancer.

The CDR3 loop is CASSVGRERPPTNTIYF. CDR3 in DNA: TGTGCCAGCAGCGTGGGGAGGGAGCGCCCTCCTACAAACACCATATATTTT. V and J are TRBV9 and TRBJ1-3; D remains unclear. This CDR3 contains 17 residues. The V gene's germline CDR1 is SGDLS and CDR2 YYNGEE. V dropped 2 bases and J dropped 6 bases, with 21 bases sitting between them.

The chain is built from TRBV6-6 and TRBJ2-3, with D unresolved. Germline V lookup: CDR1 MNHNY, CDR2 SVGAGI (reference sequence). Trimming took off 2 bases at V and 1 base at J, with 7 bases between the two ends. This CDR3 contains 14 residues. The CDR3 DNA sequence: TGTGCCAGCAGTTACGGGAAGGGCACAGATACGCAGTATTTT. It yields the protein CASSYGKGTDTQYF.

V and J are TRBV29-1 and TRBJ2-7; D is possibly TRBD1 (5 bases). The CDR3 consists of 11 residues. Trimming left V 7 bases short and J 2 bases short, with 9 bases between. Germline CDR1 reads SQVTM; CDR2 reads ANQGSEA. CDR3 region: CSAQGAYEQYF. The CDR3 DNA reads TGCAGCGCTCAAGGGGCCTACGAGCAGTACTTC.

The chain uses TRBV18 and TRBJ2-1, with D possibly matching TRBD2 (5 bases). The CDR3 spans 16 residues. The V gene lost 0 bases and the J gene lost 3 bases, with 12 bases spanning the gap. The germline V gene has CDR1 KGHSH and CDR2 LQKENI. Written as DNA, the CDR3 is TGTGCCAGCTCACCACCGGCGGGTCAGATCTACAATGAGCAGTTCTTC. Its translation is CASSPPAGQIYNEQFF.

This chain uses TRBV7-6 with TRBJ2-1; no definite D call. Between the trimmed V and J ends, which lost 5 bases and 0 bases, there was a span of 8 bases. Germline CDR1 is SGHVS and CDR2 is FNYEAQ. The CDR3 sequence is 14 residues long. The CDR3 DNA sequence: TGTGCCAGCAGCCCCATTAGCTCCTACAATGAGCAGTTCTTC. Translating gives CASSPISSYNEQFF.

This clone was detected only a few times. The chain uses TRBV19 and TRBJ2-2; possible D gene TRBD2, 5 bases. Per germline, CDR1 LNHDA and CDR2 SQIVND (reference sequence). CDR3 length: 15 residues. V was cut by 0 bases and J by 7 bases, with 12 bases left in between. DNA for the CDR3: TGTGCCAGTAGTATAGATCTCCGGGGTGTCGGGGAGCTGTTTTTT. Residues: CASSIDLRGVGELFF.

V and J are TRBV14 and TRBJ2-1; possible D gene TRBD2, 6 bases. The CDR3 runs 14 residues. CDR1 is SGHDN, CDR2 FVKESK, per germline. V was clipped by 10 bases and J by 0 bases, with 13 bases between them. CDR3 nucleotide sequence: TGTGCCACTAAGAGGCGGGACTCCTACAATGAGCAGTTCTTC. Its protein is CATKRRDSYNEQFF.

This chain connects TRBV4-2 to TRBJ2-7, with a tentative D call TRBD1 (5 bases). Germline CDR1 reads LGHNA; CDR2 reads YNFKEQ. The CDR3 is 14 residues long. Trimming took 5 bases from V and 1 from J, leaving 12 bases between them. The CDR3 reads CASSLGQGSYEQYF. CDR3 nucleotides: TGTGCCAGCAGCTTGGGGCAGGGTTCCTACGAGCAGTACTTC.

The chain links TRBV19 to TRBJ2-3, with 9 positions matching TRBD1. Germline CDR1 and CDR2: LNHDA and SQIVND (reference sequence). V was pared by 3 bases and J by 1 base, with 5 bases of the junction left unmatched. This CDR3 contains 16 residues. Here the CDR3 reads CASSIGQGWGTDTQYF. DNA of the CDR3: TGTGCCAGTAGTATCGGACAGGGGTGGGGCACAGATACGCAGTATTTT.

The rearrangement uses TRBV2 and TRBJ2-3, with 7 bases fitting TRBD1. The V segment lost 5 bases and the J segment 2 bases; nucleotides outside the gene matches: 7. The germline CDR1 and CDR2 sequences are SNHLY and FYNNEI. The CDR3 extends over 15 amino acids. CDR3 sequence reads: CASSLQGKYTDTQYF. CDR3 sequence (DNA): TGTGCCAGCAGTTTACAGGGGAAGTACACAGATACGCAGTATTTT. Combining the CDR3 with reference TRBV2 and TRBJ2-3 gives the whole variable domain EPEVTQTPSHQVTQMGQEVILRCVPISNHLYFYWYRQILGQKVEFLVSFYNNEISEKSEIFDDQFSVERPDGSNFTLKIRSTKLEDSAMYFCASSLQGKYTDTQYFGPGTRLTVL.

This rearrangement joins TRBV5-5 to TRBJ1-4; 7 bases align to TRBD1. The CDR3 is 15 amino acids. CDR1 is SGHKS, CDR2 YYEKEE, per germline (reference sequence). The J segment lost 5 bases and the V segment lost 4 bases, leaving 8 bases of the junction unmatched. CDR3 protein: CASSATGDLNEKLFF. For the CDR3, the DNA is TGTGCCAGCAGCGCCACAGGGGACCTGAATGAAAAACTGTTTTTT.

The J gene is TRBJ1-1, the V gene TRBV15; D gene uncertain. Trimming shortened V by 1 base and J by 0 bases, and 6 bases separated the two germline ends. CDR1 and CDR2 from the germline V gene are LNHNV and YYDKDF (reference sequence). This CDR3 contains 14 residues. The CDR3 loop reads CATSRGTMNTEAFF. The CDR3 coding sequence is TGTGCCACCAGCAGAGGAACAATGAACACTGAAGCTTTCTTT.

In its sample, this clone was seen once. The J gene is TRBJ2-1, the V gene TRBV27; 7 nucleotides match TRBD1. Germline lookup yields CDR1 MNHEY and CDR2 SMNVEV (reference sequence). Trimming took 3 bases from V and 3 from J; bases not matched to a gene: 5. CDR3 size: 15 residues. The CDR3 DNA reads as TGTGCCAGCAGTTTTGGGGACAGACGCTACAATGAGCAGTTCTTC. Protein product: CASSFGDRRYNEQFF.

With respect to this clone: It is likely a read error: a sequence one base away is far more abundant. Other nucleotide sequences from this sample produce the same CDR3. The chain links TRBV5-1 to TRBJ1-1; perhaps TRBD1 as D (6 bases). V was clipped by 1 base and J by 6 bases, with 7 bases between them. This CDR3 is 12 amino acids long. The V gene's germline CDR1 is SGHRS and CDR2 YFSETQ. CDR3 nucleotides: TGCGCCAGCAGCTTGAGGGGGGCTGAAGCTTTCTTT. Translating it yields CASSLRGAEAFF.

The CDR3 nucleotides read TGTGCCAGCAGGAAACAGACGGGACAGGGGGCGAGTCAGCCCCAGCATTTT. Its translation: CASRKQTGQGASQPQHF. V and J are TRBV27 and TRBJ1-5, with TRBD1 matching over 12 bases. Germline V gene data show CDR1 as MNHEY and CDR2 as SMNVEV (reference sequence). V gave up 6 bases and J gave up 6 bases; unmatched junction bases: 12. This CDR3 is built from 17 residues.

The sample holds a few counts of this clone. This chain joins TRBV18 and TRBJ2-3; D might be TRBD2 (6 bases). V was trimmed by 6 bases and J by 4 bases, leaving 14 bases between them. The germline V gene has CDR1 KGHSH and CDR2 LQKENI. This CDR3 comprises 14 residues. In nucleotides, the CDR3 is TGTGCCAGCTCCGGAGGGAGATCGGCAGATACGCAGTATTTT. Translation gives CASSGGRSADTQYF.

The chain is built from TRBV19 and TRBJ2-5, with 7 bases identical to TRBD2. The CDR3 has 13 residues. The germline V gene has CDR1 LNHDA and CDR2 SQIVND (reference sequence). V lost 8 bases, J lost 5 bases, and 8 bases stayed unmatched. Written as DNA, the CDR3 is TGTGCCAGTTCGGCGGGAGTAGGGGAGACCCAGTACTTC. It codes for CASSAGVGETQYF.